The rows below give T cell receptor beta chains drawn from one sample of a study of blood T cell repertoires in COVID-19. Profiling relied on immunoSEQ multiplex PCR, and the TCRdb table lists in-frame clones only, not all of them. This sample yields fewer than 180,000 clones, of which 75% to 90% are seen a single time; 2.2% belongs to the top ten. The sequencing input was peripheral blood. These receptors came from a man aged 70 or older with acute or convalescent COVID-19. Both conserved end residues are part of each CDR3. D genes are given only for firm matches. Size is stated for part of the rows, as once, few or many counts, or as a class when the clone is expanded.

size: -; V: TRBV7-2; D: TRBD1; J: TRBJ1-5; DNA: TGTGCCAGCAGCGCCCGGACAGGGGAGAATCAGCCCCAGCATTTT; CDR3: CASSARTGENQPQHF
size: -; V: TRBV6-6; D: TRBD1; J: TRBJ1-2; DNA: TGTGCCAGCACTCCGCCGGGACAGACCTATGGCTACACCTTC; CDR3: CASTPPGQTYGYTF
size: -; V: TRBV11-2; D: TRBD1; J: TRBJ1-5; DNA: TGTGCCAGCAGCCGAGGGACAGAGAATCAGCCCCAGCATTTT; CDR3: CASSRGTENQPQHF
size: -; V: TRBV19; D: TRBD1; J: TRBJ1-2; DNA: TGTGCCAGCCGGACGACCTCTTGGGACAGGGGAACAGACACCTTC; CDR3: CASRTTSWDRGTDTF
size: -; V: TRBV6-5; D: TRBD1; J: TRBJ1-2; DNA: TGTGCCAGCAGTTACTCGGGGGACAGGGACGGCTACACCTTC; CDR3: CASSYSGDRDGYTF
size: -; V: TRBV3-1/TRBV3-2; D: -; J: TRBJ1-2; DNA: TGTGCCAGCAGCCAAGACTGGGGCAGGTTGGAGGGCTACACCTTC; CDR3: CASSQDWGRLEGYTF
size: -; V: TRBV18; D: TRBD2; J: TRBJ2-7; DNA: TGTGCCAGCTCACCTAACGGGGGGACCTACGAGCAGTACTTC; CDR3: CASSPNGGTYEQYF
size: -; V: TRBV19; D: -; J: TRBJ1-1; DNA: TGTGCCAGTAGTATAGAGGGCAGGCTGGTTTATGAAGCTTTCTTT; CDR3: CASSIEGRLVYEAFF
size: once; V: TRBV2; D: TRBD1; J: TRBJ2-5; DNA: TGTGCCAGCAGTGCCAGGGGGCACACCCAAGAGACCCAGTACTTC; CDR3: CASSARGHTQETQYF
size: -; V: TRBV9; D: TRBD1; J: TRBJ2-6; DNA: TGTGCCAGCAGCGTAGCTCCCAGACAGGGCTCTGGGGCCAACGTCCTGACTTTC; CDR3: CASSVAPRQGSGANVLTF
size: once; V: TRBV11-2; D: -; J: TRBJ2-7; DNA: TGTGCCAGCAGCTTAGACAGGGCCTACGAGCAGTACTTC; CDR3: CASSLDRAYEQYF
size: -; V: TRBV18; D: TRBD1; J: TRBJ1-6; DNA: TGTGCCAGCTCCCGCGGAGGACAGGGGGCTTATTCACCCCTCCACTTT; CDR3: CASSRGGQGAYSPLHF
size: -; V: TRBV28; D: TRBD2; J: TRBJ2-1; DNA: TGTGCCAGCAGTTTAATGGCGGGAGGGTCCTACAATGAGCAGTTCTTC; CDR3: CASSLMAGGSYNEQFF
size: -; V: TRBV18; D: TRBD1; J: TRBJ2-3; DNA: TGTGCCAGCTCACCCACAGGGGTAAAGGCAGATACGCAGTATTTT; CDR3: CASSPTGVKADTQYF
size: -; V: TRBV24-1; D: -; J: TRBJ1-5; DNA: TGTGCCACCAGTGACTCCGTTTCCCAGCATTTT; CDR3: CATSDSVSQHF
size: once; V: TRBV28; D: -; J: TRBJ2-1; DNA: TGTGCCAGCAGTTTATTAGCGGTCGGGGACCCCGAGCAGTTCTTC; CDR3: CASSLLAVGDPEQFF
size: once; V: TRBV19; D: TRBD2; J: TRBJ2-2; DNA: TGTGCCAGTAGTGTCGGGGGACTAGCGAACACCGGGGAGCTGTTTTTT; CDR3: CASSVGGLANTGELFF
size: -; V: TRBV5-1; D: TRBD1; J: TRBJ1-2; DNA: TGCGCCAGCAGCACCTTGACAGGGGCCTATGGCTACACCTTC; CDR3: CASSTLTGAYGYTF
size: -; V: TRBV5-1; D: -; J: TRBJ1-2; DNA: TGCGCCAGCAGCTTGTCAGCAGGGAACTATGGCTACACCTTC; CDR3: CASSLSAGNYGYTF
size: -; V: TRBV5-1; D: -; J: TRBJ1-5; DNA: TGCGCCAGCAGCTTGATGGGGGGAGATCAGCCCCAGCATTTT; CDR3: CASSLMGGDQPQHF
size: -; V: TRBV24-1; D: TRBD1; J: TRBJ1-2; DNA: TGTGCCACCAGTGACTGGACAGGGGACTATGGCTACACCTTC; CDR3: CATSDWTGDYGYTF
size: once; V: TRBV11-2; D: TRBD1; J: TRBJ2-5; DNA: TGTGCCAGCAGCTATGACAGGGTCGTAGAGACCCAGTACTTC; CDR3: CASSYDRVVETQYF
size: -; V: TRBV6-5; D: -; J: TRBJ2-2; DNA: TGTGCCAGCAAGCGGACGCTAACCGGGGAGCTGTTTTTT; CDR3: CASKRTLTGELFF
size: -; V: TRBV3-1/TRBV3-2; D: TRBD2; J: TRBJ2-1; DNA: TGTGCCAGCAGCCAAGGCCTAGCGGGAGTATCTCAGCAGTTCTTC; CDR3: CASSQGLAGVSQQFF
size: -; V: TRBV5-4; D: -; J: TRBJ2-5; DNA: TGTGCCAGCAGCACCCAGGGGAGTAGCGAGACCCAGTACTTC; CDR3: CASSTQGSSETQYF
size: -; V: TRBV13; D: TRBD1; J: TRBJ1-1; DNA: TGTGCCAGCAGCTTGCCCCGACAGGGCAGAAACACTGAAGCTTTCTTT; CDR3: CASSLPRQGRNTEAFF
size: -; V: TRBV5-1; D: -; J: TRBJ1-2; DNA: TGCGCCAGCAGCTTGCAAGAACTCGGACGGGGATTTAACTATGGCTACACCTTC; CDR3: CASSLQELGRGFNYGYTF
size: -; V: TRBV5-1; D: -; J: TRBJ1-6; DNA: TGCGCCAGCAGGGTTGGGGAGGAACCCCTCCACTTT; CDR3: CASRVGEEPLHF
size: -; V: TRBV5-4; D: -; J: TRBJ2-1; DNA: TGTGCCAGCAGCTCCGGCGAAACGGGTTACAATGAGCAGTTCTTC; CDR3: CASSSGETGYNEQFF
size: -; V: TRBV3-1/TRBV3-2; D: TRBD2; J: TRBJ2-5; DNA: TGTGCCAGCAGCCCATACTTACTAGCGTCGCAAGAGACCCAGTACTTC; CDR3: CASSPYLLASQETQYF
size: few; V: TRBV9; D: TRBD2; J: TRBJ2-1; DNA: TGTGCCAGCAGCGTCCTAGCGGACAATGAGCAGTTCTTC; CDR3: CASSVLADNEQFF
size: many; V: TRBV28; D: TRBD1; J: TRBJ1-2; DNA: TGTGCCAGCGGGGGACAGGGGATATATGGCTACACCTTC; CDR3: CASGGQGIYGYTF
size: -; V: TRBV27; D: TRBD1; J: TRBJ1-2; DNA: TGTGCCAGCAGTGCACGGACAGGAAACGGGGGCTACACCTTC; CDR3: CASSARTGNGGYTF
size: -; V: TRBV18; D: -; J: TRBJ1-2; DNA: TGTGCCAGCTCACTGCGGACAGCAGCTAACTATGGCTACACCTTC; CDR3: CASSLRTAANYGYTF
size: -; V: TRBV10-3; D: TRBD1; J: TRBJ2-1; DNA: TGTGCCATCAGTATGGGACAGGGGGACAATGAGCAGTTCTTC; CDR3: CAISMGQGDNEQFF
size: -; V: TRBV27; D: -; J: TRBJ2-1; DNA: TGTGCCAGCAGTTTGAGTTGGCGGGCAGACAATGAGCAGTTCTTC; CDR3: CASSLSWRADNEQFF
size: -; V: TRBV4-1; D: TRBD1; J: TRBJ1-1; DNA: TGCGCCAGCAGCCAAGAGGGACAGGGAGAAGCTTTCTTT; CDR3: CASSQEGQGEAFF
size: -; V: TRBV5-6; D: -; J: TRBJ2-2; DNA: TGTGCCAGCAGCCCCCTGGGGGCATCGAACACCGGGGAGCTGTTTTTT; CDR3: CASSPLGASNTGELFF
size: few; V: TRBV28; D: -; J: TRBJ1-1; DNA: TGTGCCAGCAGTATACAGACCGGGAACACTGAAGCTTTCTTT; CDR3: CASSIQTGNTEAFF
size: -; V: TRBV3-1/TRBV3-2; D: TRBD2; J: TRBJ2-5; DNA: TGTGCCAGCAGCCAAGTTCCAGGGGTTAGAGGGCGGCTAGCGGGAGTTCTGGAGGAGACCCAGTACTTC; CDR3: CASSQVPGVRGRLAGVLEETQYF
size: -; V: TRBV5-1; D: -; J: TRBJ1-6; DNA: TGCGCCAGCAAGGACACCAACCATAATTCACCCCTCCACTTT; CDR3: CASKDTNHNSPLHF
size: -; V: TRBV5-6; D: TRBD1; J: TRBJ1-2; DNA: TGTGCCAGCAGCTCAGGGACAGGGCTGAGCTATGGCTACACCTTC; CDR3: CASSSGTGLSYGYTF
size: -; V: TRBV18; D: TRBD1; J: TRBJ1-1; DNA: TGTGCCAGCTCTCCCCGGACAGGGGAGGGCACTGAAGCTTTCTTT; CDR3: CASSPRTGEGTEAFF
size: -; V: TRBV7-8; D: TRBD1; J: TRBJ2-3; DNA: TGTGCCAGCAACAAAGGACAGGGCCCAGATACGCAGTATTTT; CDR3: CASNKGQGPDTQYF
size: -; V: TRBV24-1; D: -; J: TRBJ2-3; DNA: TGTGCCACCAGCGGGGGGCCGACAGATACGCAGTATTTT; CDR3: CATSGGPTDTQYF
size: once; V: TRBV7-3; D: TRBD2; J: TRBJ2-2; DNA: TGTGCCAGCAGCTTAATGGGGACTAGCGGCCCCGGGGAGCTGTTTTTT; CDR3: CASSLMGTSGPGELFF
size: -; V: TRBV28; D: TRBD1; J: TRBJ2-7; DNA: TGTGCCAGCAATCCGACAGGGTTCGACGAGCAGTACTTC; CDR3: CASNPTGFDEQYF
size: -; V: TRBV3-1/TRBV3-2; D: -; J: TRBJ2-1; DNA: TGTGCCAGCAGCCAAGGAGCTCTAGATGAGCAGTTCTTC; CDR3: CASSQGALDEQFF
size: once; V: TRBV7-2; D: -; J: TRBJ2-1; DNA: TGTGCCATACCACCGACTTGGGGAGGAGGCTACAATGAGCAGTTCTTC; CDR3: CAIPPTWGGGYNEQFF
size: -; V: TRBV19; D: -; J: TRBJ1-5; DNA: TGTGCCAGTAGTCCCCGGACAACGAGGCATCAGCCCCAGCATTTT; CDR3: CASSPRTTRHQPQHF
size: -; V: TRBV28; D: TRBD1; J: TRBJ2-4; DNA: TGTGCCAGCAGCAGGGGGTGGTTTCAGTACTTC; CDR3: CASSRGWFQYF
size: -; V: TRBV5-1; D: -; J: TRBJ2-3; DNA: TGCGCCAGCAGCACGGCGGGGTTTTGGGGCACAGATACGCAGTATTTT; CDR3: CASSTAGFWGTDTQYF
size: once; V: TRBV28; D: -; J: TRBJ1-2; DNA: TGTGCCAGCACCCCAGGGGATAACTATGGCTACACCTTC; CDR3: CASTPGDNYGYTF